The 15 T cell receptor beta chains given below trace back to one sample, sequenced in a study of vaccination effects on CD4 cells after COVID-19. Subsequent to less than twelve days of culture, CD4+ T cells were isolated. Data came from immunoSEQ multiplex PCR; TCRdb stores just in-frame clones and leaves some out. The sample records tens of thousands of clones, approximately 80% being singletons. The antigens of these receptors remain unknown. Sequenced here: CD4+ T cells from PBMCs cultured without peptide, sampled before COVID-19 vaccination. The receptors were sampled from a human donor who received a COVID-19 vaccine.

As DNA, the CDR3 is TGTGCCAGCAGCTTAGGAGGTTTCCAAGAGACCCAGTACTTC. Protein sequence: CASSLGGFQETQYF. The chain joins TRBV7-2 to TRBJ2-5, with D unclear. Germline values: CDR1 SGHTA, CDR2 FQGNSA. The germline V and J ends were trimmed by 1 base and 1 base, with 7 bases remaining between them. This CDR3 is built from 14 residues.

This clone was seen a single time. The CDR3 nucleotides are TGTGCCAGCAGTCCCCGATCCGGGAACATTCAGTACTTC. Translating it yields CASSPRSGNIQYF. The chain couples TRBV12-3 or TRBV12-4 to TRBJ2-4; D gene uncertain. V dropped 5 bases and J dropped 7 bases, with 12 bases sitting between them. This CDR3 has 13 amino acids.

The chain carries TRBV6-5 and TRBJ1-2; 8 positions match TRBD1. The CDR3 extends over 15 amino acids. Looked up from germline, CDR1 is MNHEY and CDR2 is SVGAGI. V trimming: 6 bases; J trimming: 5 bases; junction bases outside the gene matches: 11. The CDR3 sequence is CASRQTGTGSYGYTF. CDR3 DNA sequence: TGTGCCAGCAGGCAGACCGGGACAGGCTCTTATGGCTACACCTTC.

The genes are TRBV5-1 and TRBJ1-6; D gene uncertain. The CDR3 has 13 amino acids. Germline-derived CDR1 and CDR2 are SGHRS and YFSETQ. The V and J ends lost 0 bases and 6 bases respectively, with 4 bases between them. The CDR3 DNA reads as TGCGCCAGCAGCTTGGCCTCTAATTCACCCCTCCACTTT. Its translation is CASSLASNSPLHF.

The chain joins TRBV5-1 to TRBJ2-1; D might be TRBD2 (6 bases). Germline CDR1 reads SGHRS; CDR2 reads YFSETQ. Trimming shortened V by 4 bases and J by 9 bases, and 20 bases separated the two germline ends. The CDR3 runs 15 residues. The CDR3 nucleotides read TGCGCCAGCAGCCCCTCGGGGGTAAACTTCCTTGAGCAGTTCTTC. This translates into CASSPSGVNFLEQFF.

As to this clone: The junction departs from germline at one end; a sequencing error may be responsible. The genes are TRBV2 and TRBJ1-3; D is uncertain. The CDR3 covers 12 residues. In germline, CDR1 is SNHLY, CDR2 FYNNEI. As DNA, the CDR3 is TGTGCCAGCAGGGAAGACCCGTCCACCATATATTTT. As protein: CASREDPSTIYF.

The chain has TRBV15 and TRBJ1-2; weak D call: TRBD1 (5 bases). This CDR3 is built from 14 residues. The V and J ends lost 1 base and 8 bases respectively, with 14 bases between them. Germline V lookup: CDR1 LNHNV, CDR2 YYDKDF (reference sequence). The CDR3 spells CATSRGSPRDGYTF. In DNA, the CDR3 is TGTGCCACCAGCAGAGGTTCCCCCCGGGACGGCTACACCTTC.

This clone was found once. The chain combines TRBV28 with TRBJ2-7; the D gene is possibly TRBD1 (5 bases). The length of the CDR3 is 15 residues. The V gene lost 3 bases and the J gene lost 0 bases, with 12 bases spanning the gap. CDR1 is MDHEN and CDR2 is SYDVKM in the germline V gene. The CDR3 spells CASSFKGASSYEQYV. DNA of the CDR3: TGTGCCAGCAGTTTTAAAGGGGCAAGCTCCTACGAGCAGTACGTC.

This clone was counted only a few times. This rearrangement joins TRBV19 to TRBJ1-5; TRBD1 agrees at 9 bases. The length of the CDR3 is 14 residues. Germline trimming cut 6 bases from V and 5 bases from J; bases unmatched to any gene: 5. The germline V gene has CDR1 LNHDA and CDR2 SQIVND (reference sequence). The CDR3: CASSSGQGDQPQHF. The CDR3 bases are TGTGCCAGTAGCTCGGGACAGGGAGATCAGCCCCAGCATTTT.

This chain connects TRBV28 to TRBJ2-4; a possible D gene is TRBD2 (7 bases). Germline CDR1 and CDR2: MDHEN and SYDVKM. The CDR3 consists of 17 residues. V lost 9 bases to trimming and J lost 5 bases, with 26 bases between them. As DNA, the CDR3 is TGTGCCAGTAAAGGGGGGGGCTCCTATATGGGGGAAAACATTCAGTACTTC. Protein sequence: CASKGGGSYMGENIQYF.

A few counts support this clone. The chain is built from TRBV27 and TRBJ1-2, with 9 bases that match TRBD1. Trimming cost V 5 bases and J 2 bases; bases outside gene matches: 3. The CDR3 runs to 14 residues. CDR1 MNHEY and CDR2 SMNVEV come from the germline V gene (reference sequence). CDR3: CASSRDRANYGYTF. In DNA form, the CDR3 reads TGTGCCAGCAGTAGGGACAGGGCGAACTATGGCTACACCTTC.

The CDR3 region is CASSYSGSGGTDTQYF. CDR3 coding DNA: TGTGCCAGCAGTTACTCAGGATCCGGCGGCACAGATACGCAGTATTTT. The chain has TRBV6-5 and TRBJ2-3; D is ambiguous. V was cut by 0 bases and J by 1 base, with 11 bases left in between. CDR1 and CDR2 (germline): MNHEY, SVGAGI. The CDR3 totals 16 residues.

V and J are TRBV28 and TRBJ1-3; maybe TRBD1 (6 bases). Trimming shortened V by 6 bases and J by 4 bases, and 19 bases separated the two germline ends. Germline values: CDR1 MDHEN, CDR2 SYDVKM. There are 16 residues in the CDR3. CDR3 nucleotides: TGTGCCAGCAGACAGGGAGGGCCTACTAGAGGAAACACCATATATTTT. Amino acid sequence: CASRQGGPTRGNTIYF.

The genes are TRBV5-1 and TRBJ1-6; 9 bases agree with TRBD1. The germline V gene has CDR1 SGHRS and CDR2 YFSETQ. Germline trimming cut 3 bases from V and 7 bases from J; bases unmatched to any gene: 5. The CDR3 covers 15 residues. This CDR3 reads CASSYRTGENSPLHF. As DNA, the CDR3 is TGCGCCAGCAGCTATCGGACAGGGGAGAATTCACCCCTCCACTTT.

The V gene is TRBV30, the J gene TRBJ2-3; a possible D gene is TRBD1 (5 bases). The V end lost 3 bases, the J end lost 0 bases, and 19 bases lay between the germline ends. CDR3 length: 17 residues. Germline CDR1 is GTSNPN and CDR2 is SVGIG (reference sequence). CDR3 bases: TGTGCCTGGAGACGTTCCCGGACACTGACTAGCACAGATACGCAGTATTTT. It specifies CAWRRSRTLTSTDTQYF.